This entry lists 3 T cell receptor beta chains sequenced from one sample in a study of cytomegalovirus exposure and HLA in healthy donors. Primers: 60 Vbeta forward and 13 Jbeta reverse. Profiled with immunoSEQ multiplex PCR; TCRdb holds only in-frame clones, not every one. The sample lists about 190,000 clones; 75% to 90% were seen once. The sequencing sample was made of PBMCs. These receptors originate from a boy younger than 10 in good health and CMV-seronegative.

The rearrangement joins TRBV5-1 to TRBJ1-1; D remains unclear. CDR1 SGHRS and CDR2 YFSETQ come from the germline V gene. V shed 5 bases and J shed 7 bases, with 18 bases lying between them. The CDR3 contains 14 residues. CDR3 sequence reads: CASSYRDLGVEAFF. CDR3 bases: TGCGCCAGCAGTTACCGAGACCTAGGTGTTGAAGCTTTCTTT.

Turning to this clone: One end of the junction varies from germline; a read error may be responsible. The chain has TRBV10-2 and TRBJ2-5, with D maybe TRBD2 (5 bases). The length of the CDR3 is 14 residues. Germline V gene lookup returns CDR1 WSHSY and CDR2 SAAADI. The CDR3 bases are TGCGCCGGCAGTGAAGGAGGTCCTCAGTTGGGCCAGTACTTC. As protein: CAGSEGGPQLGQYF.

The rearrangement joins TRBV7-9 to TRBJ2-2; 12 bases line up with TRBD2. The length of the CDR3 is 16 residues. The junction had 8 bases not matched to a gene; V was cut back by 8 bases and J by 4 bases. The germline gives CDR1 SEHNR, CDR2 FQNEAQ (reference sequence). The CDR3 sequence: CASGPGLAGATGELFF. For the CDR3, the DNA is TGTGCCAGCGGCCCGGGACTAGCGGGCGCCACCGGGGAGCTGTTTTTT.